This T cell receptor (beta chain) was retrieved from a study of T cells in Graves' hyperthyroidism and ophthalmopathy. Amplified TCR beta CDR3 regions derived from RNA transcripts. When the TCR CDR3 underwent first-round RT-PCR, the HTBI primer set was used. TCRdb independently ran MiXCR on the multiplex PCR reads; one entry per CDR3 protein. The data hold approximately 250,000 distinct CDR3 sequences, with approximately 23% observed a single time. Overall study results and limits: With a median lead of approximately six months before onset, the model predicted ophthalmopathy. Appearing also in blood were most of the thyroid clonotypes expanded above 0.001.

This clonotype was seen a few times. The antigen is not known. Ophthalmopathy in the patients scored at least 3 on Clinical Activity Score and at least 4 on NOSPECS grade, lasting under 3 months. Diagnoses were established using clinical symptoms, serum thyroxine and TRAb, thyroid ultrasound and orbital computed tomography. The material sequenced was blood. The sequence derives from a woman aged 40 to 49 with Graves' ophthalmopathy.

The DNA of the CDR3 is TGTGCCAGCCGGGCGGGGGCCAGAGCTTTCTTT. Its protein product is CASRAGARAFF. The chain couples TRBV28 to TRBJ1-1, with a possible D match to TRBD1 (6 bases). This CDR3 is 11 amino acids long. Germline V CDR1 and CDR2: MDHEN, SYDVKM. The V end lost 8 bases, the J end lost 10 bases, and 14 bases lay between the germline ends.